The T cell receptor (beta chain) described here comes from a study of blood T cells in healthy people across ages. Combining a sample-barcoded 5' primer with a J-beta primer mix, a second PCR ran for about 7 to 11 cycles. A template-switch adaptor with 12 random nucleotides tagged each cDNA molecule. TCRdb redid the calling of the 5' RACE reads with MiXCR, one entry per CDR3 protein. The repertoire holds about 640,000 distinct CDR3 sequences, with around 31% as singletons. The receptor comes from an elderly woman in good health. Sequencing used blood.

The CDR3 protein is CASSSSRGHSTNEKLFF. The DNA of the CDR3 is TGTGCCAGCAGTTCCAGCAGGGGGCATTCGACTAATGAAAAACTGTTTTTT. V and J are TRBV6-5 and TRBJ1-4; 8 bases agree with TRBD1. The CDR3 has 17 residues. CDR1 is MNHEY, CDR2 SVGAGI, per germline. V lost 4 bases to trimming and J lost 2 bases; unmatched junction nucleotides: 9.